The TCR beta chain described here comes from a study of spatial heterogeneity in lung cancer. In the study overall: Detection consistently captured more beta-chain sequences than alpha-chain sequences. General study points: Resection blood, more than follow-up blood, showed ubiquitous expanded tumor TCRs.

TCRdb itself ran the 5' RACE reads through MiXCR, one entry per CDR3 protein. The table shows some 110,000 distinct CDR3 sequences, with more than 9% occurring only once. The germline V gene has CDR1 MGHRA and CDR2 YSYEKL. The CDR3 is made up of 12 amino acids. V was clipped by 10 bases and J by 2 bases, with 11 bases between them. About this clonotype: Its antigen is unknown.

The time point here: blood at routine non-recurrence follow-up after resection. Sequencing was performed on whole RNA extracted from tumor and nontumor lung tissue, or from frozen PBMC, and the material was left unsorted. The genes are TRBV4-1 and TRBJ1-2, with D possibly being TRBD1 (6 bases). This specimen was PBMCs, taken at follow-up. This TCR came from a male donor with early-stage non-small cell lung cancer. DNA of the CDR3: TGCGCCACGACAGGATACAACTATGGCTACACCTTC. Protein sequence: CATTGYNYGYTF.